The 2 T cell receptor beta chains listed next were all sequenced from one sample in a study of regulatory T cells. Study-wide findings and caveats: In CD3G-deficient patients, conventional CD4+ T cells were enriched for hydrophobic CDR3 residues at positions 6 and 7.

Primers: 52 TRBV forward and 13 TRBJ reverse. TCRdb's copy holds only in-frame clones and misses some; the assay was immunoSEQ multiplex PCR. The repertoire holds some 23,000 clones, about 88% seen once, with about 1.3% in the top ten. Their recognized antigens are unknown. Sequencing used conventional CD4+ T cells sorted from blood. All receptors derive from a child under 18 with CD3G deficiency.

The chain joins TRBV27 to TRBJ2-7, with 8 bases matching TRBD1. This CDR3 spans 11 amino acids. Looked up from germline, CDR1 is MNHEY and CDR2 is SMNVEV (reference sequence). Germline trimming cut 8 bases from V and 3 bases from J; bases unmatched to any gene: 0. The CDR3 region is CASGQGYEQYF. The CDR3, as DNA: TGTGCCAGCGGACAGGGCTACGAGCAGTACTTC.

V and J are TRBV28 and TRBJ2-3; D not certain. Germline CDR1 reads MDHEN; CDR2 reads SYDVKM. Deletions cut 3 bases from V and 1 base from J, with 5 bases between. The CDR3 spans 13 residues. DNA of the CDR3: TGTGCCAGCAGTTTTCCCGGCACAGATACGCAGTATTTT. Its translation: CASSFPGTDTQYF.